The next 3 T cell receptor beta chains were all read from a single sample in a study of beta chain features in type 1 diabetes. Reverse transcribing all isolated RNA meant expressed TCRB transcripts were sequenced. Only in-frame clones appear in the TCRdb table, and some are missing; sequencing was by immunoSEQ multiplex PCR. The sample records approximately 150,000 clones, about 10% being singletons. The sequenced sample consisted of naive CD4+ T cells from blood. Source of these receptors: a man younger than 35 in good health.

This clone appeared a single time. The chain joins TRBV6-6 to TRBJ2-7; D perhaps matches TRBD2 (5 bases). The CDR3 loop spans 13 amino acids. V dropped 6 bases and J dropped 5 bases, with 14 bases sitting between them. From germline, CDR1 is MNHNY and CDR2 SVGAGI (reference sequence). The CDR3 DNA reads TGTGCCAGCAGCGACGGGGTAGGAAACGAGCAGTACTTC. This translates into CASSDGVGNEQYF.

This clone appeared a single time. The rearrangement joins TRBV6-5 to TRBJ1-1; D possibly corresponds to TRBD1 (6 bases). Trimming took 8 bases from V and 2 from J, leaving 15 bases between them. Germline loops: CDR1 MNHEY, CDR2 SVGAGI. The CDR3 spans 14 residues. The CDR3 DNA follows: TGTGCCAGCCTCAACGGGGGGGCAAACACTGAAGCTTTCTTT. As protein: CASLNGGANTEAFF.

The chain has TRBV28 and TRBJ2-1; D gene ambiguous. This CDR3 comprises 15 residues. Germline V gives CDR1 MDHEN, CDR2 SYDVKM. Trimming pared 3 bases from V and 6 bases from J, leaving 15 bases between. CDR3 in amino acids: CASSFGRGDLNEQFF. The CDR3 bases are TGTGCCAGCAGTTTTGGAAGAGGTGACCTCAATGAGCAGTTCTTC.